A single sample gave rise to the 5 T cell receptor beta chains below, sequenced in a study of stem cell transplantation in POMP-related autoinflammatory disease. Some clones are missing from TCRdb's copy, which holds only in-frame ones; the method was immunoSEQ multiplex PCR. The data show some 68,000 clones, with roughly 93% seen just once and 0.55% to 0.85% held by the top ten. The starting material was CD4+ T cells from PBMCs, obtained after stem cell transplantation. All receptors derive from a human patient with POMP-related autoinflammation and immune dysregulation (PRAID). The T cells may partly be graft donor cells.

The rearrangement links TRBV10-1 to TRBJ1-6; TRBD1 is a possible D gene (5 bases). V was pared by 8 bases and J by 7 bases, with 12 bases between. The CDR3 contains 13 residues. CDR1 WNHNN and CDR2 SYGVQD come from the germline V gene (reference sequence). This chain's CDR3 is CASQAQGNSPLHF. Written as DNA, the CDR3 is TGCGCCAGCCAGGCGCAGGGAAATTCACCCCTCCACTTT.

V gene TRBV7-9 combines with J gene TRBJ2-3; the D is unclear. Germline V gives CDR1 SEHNR, CDR2 FQNEAQ (reference sequence). Trimming cost V 2 bases and J 2 bases, with 2 bases left between them. This CDR3 has 12 amino acids. The CDR3 sequence is CASSLLTDTQYF. In nucleotides, the CDR3 is TGTGCCAGCAGCTTACTCACAGATACGCAGTATTTT.

This clone was observed a single time. The chain is built from TRBV6-1 and TRBJ2-5; D assignment may be TRBD1 or TRBD2 (5 bases each). CDR3 length: 17 residues. Germline CDR1 is MNHNS and CDR2 is SASEGT. V was clipped by 2 bases and J by 0 bases, with 16 bases between them. CDR3 sequence reads: CASSEFERGTYQETQYF. CDR3 bases: TGTGCCAGCAGTGAATTTGAGAGGGGCACGTACCAAGAGACCCAGTACTTC.

This chain connects TRBV3-1 (or the pseudogene TRBV3-2) to TRBJ2-3; 7 nucleotides align to TRBD2. The CDR3 sequence is 14 residues long. The V gene's germline CDR1 is LGHDT and CDR2 YNNKEL (reference sequence). V lost 4 bases and J lost 3; bases outside the gene matches: 4. CDR3 amino acids: CASSPYSGTDTQYF. CDR3 DNA sequence: TGTGCCAGCAGCCCTTATAGCGGGACAGATACGCAGTATTTT.

The genes are TRBV5-1 and TRBJ2-7; TRBD2 matches 15 bases. Germline trimming cut 3 bases from V and 4 bases from J; bases unmatched to any gene: 14. Germline assignment: CDR1 SGHRS and CDR2 YFSETQ. The CDR3 is 19 amino acids. CDR3 sequence (DNA): TGCGCCAGCAGCTACCCCGGGACTAGCGGGAGGCCCGGGGTTTACGAGCAGTACTTC. Encoded protein: CASSYPGTSGRPGVYEQYF. The full variable domain, completed using reference TRBV5-1 and TRBJ2-7, is KAGVTQTPRYLIKTRGQQVTLSCSPISGHRSVSWYQQTPGQGLQFLFEYFSETQRNKGNFPGRFSGRQFSNSRSEMNVSTLELGDSALYLCASSYPGTSGRPGVYEQYFGPGTRLTVT.